This T cell receptor beta chain was obtained from a study of T cell responses to AZD1222 COVID-19 vaccine. Sequencing used immunoSEQ multiplex PCR; TCRdb keeps in-frame clones, though not all of them. The profile shows 90,000 to 120,000 clones, around 90% of them singletons. V lost 0 bases and J lost 3; bases outside the gene matches: 1. CDR1 is LGHDT, CDR2 YNNKEL, per germline (reference sequence). The length of the CDR3 is 15 residues. This receptor was taken from an adult who received the AZD1222 COVID-19 vaccine. Sequencing was performed on peripheral blood, taken 28 days after the second AZD1222 dose. The chain recombines TRBV3-1 (or the pseudogene TRBV3-2) with TRBJ2-5, with 10 bases aligning to TRBD2. CDR3 nucleotides: TGTGCCAGCAGCCAAGATCTAGCGGGAGAAGAGACCCAGTACTTC. This gives the protein CASSQDLAGEETQYF.